The present entry profiles one T cell receptor beta chain with its context. No antigen is known for it. Germline CDR1 SNHLY, CDR2 FYNNEI. This CDR3 has 14 amino acids. With 6 bases clipped from V and 7 bases from J, the junction kept 3 bases outside the gene matches. The data are from a study of graft-versus-host responses after intestinal transplantation. Study at large: Recipients were given multivisceral, liver-intestinal, or isolated intestinal transplants. The recipients all started with anti-thymocyte globulin induction and then took tacrolimus and steroids for about 3 years.

Measured with immunoSEQ multiplex PCR; TCRdb has only the in-frame clones, and not every one. This table has some 140,000 clones, 85% to 95% appearing once. The material was unstimulated CD4+ T cells sorted from spleen or lymph node cells, obtained before intestinal transplant. This receptor was obtained from a human donor who received an intestinal transplant. This sequence joins TRBV2 and TRBJ1-6; 10 positions agree with TRBD1. CDR3 in DNA: TGTGCCAGCAGCCCGACAGGGGGCAATTCACCCCTCCACTTT. This gives the protein CASSPTGGNSPLHF.